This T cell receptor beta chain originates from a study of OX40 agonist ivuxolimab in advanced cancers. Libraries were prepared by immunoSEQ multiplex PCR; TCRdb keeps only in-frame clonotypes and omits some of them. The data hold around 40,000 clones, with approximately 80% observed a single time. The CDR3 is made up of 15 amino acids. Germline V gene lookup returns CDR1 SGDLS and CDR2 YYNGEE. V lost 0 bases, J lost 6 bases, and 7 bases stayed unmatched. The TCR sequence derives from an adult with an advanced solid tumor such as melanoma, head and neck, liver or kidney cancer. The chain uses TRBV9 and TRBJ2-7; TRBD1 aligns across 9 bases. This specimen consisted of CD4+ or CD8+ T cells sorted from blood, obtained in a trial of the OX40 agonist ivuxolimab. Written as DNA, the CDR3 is TGTGCCAGCAGCGTAGGCGGGACAGGGCCTGGCGAGCAGTACTTC. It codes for CASSVGGTGPGEQYF.